Shown below are 5 T cell receptor beta chains from a single sample sequenced in a study of shared clonotypes between healthy human individuals. Sequenced by immunoSEQ multiplex PCR; TCRdb stores in-frame clones only, minus some. This sample has about 1.1 million clones, with 75% to 85% found just once. Sequencing input: memory CD4+ T cells from PBMCs. As for subset: CD45RA-negative fraction. These receptors came from a man aged 18-30 years in good health. Some clones in this sample may be carry-over from other donors' samples.

V is TRBV28 and J is TRBJ2-5; 9 nucleotides agree with TRBD2. CDR3 size: 16 residues. V dropped 5 bases and J dropped 5; count of bases not matched to a gene: 12. From germline, CDR1 is MDHEN and CDR2 SYDVKM. In nucleotides, the CDR3 is TGTGCCAGCAGTCAAAGTAGCGGGAGTCGGTGGGAGACCCAGTACTTC. Translating gives CASSQSSGSRWETQYF.

The chain links TRBV4-3 to TRBJ2-3; 8 positions agree with TRBD2. The V gene's germline CDR1 is LGHNA and CDR2 YSLEER. This CDR3 has 18 amino acids. The J segment lost 1 base and the V segment lost 2 bases, leaving 11 bases of the junction unmatched. The CDR3 DNA is TGCGCCAGCAGCCAATCAACCCCCCGGGGGGGGCGCACAGATACGCAGTATTTT. Translation: CASSQSTPRGGRTDTQYF.

V and J are TRBV28 and TRBJ1-3; D is possibly TRBD1 (5 bases). Germline-derived CDR1 and CDR2 are MDHEN and SYDVKM. V dropped 5 bases and J dropped 10 bases, with 18 bases sitting between them. CDR3 size: 14 residues. CDR3: CASSGWGPRKTIYF. For the CDR3, the DNA is TGTGCCAGCAGTGGGTGGGGACCCCGGAAGACCATATATTTT.

This clone was recorded at least ten times. V usage is TRBV5-6 and J usage is TRBJ2-2; the D gene is possibly TRBD1 (7 bases). The CDR3 spans 14 residues. Germline V gene sequence: CDR1 SGHDT, CDR2 YYEEEE. Trimming took off 6 bases at V and 7 bases at J, with 16 bases between the two ends. The chain's CDR3 is CASTPQGGVGELFF. The CDR3 bases are TGTGCCAGCACCCCTCAGGGGGGCGTCGGGGAGCTGTTTTTT.

The rearrangement links TRBV5-4 to TRBJ1-2; 8 bases match TRBD1. The CDR3 extends over 14 amino acids. After removal of 4 bases from V and 4 bases from J, the junction contained 6 bases not matched to a gene. Germline CDR1 SGHNT, CDR2 YYREEE (reference sequence). CDR3 sequence: CASSPLQGGYGYTF. The CDR3 DNA reads as TGTGCCAGCAGCCCTTTACAGGGGGGCTATGGCTACACCTTC.